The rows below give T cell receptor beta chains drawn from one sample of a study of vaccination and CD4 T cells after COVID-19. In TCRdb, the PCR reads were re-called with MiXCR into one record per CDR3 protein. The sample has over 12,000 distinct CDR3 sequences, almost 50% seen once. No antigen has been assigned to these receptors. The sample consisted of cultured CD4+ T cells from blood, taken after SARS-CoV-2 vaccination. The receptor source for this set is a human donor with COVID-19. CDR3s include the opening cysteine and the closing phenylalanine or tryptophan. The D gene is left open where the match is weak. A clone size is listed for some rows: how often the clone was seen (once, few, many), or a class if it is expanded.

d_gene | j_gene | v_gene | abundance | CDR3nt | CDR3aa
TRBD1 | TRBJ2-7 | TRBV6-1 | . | TGTGCCGCCGGGGACAGGGGGCGGAAGGAGCAGTACTTC | CAAGDRGRKEQYF
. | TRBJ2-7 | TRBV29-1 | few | TGCAGCGTTGTATGGGCTACCTACGAGCAGTACTTC | CSVVWATYEQYF
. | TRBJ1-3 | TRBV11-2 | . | TGTGCCAGCAAACACAGGGTGTCCGGCAACACCATATATTTT | CASKHRVSGNTIYF
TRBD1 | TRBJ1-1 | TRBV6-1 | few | TGTGCCAGCAGTGAAGGGACAGGGGTGACCGAAGCTTTCTTT | CASSEGTGVTEAFF
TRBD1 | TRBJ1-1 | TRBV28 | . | TGTGCCAGCAGTTCCAGACCGGGACAGGGGGTCACTGAAGCTTTCTTT | CASSSRPGQGVTEAFF
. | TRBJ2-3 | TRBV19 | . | TGTGCCAGTAGTATTACCTCCGGGGTGGCGGGGACAGATACGCAGTATTTT | CASSITSGVAGTDTQYF
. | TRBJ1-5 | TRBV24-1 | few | TGTGCCACCAGTGGGGACCACAATCAGCCCCAGCATTTT | CATSGDHNQPQHF
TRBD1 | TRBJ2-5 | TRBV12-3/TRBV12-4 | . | TGTGCCAGCAGTTTGGGACAGCCCCAAGAGACCCAGTACTTC | CASSLGQPQETQYF
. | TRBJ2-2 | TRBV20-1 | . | TGCAGTGCCCGGGCGGACACCGACACCGGGGAGCTGTTTTTT | CSARADTDTGELFF
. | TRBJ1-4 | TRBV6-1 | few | TGTGCCAGCATAACAGGAGGGGGTAATGAAAAACTGTTTTTT | CASITGGGNEKLFF
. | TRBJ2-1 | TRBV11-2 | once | TGTGCCAGCAGCTTAGGCAATTTGAATGAGCAGTTCTTC | CASSLGNLNEQFF
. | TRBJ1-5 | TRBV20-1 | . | TGCAGTGCTAGAGATGGGAAGGAGAAGTTGGGCAATCAGCCCCAGCATTTT | CSARDGKEKLGNQPQHF
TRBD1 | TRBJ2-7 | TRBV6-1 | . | TGTGCCAGCAGCGGGGGGGGACAGGGGGCCTACGAGCAGTACTTC | CASSGGGQGAYEQYF
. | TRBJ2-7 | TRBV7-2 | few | TGTGCCAGCAGCTTAGATTTGTGGGGGTCCTACGAGCAGTACTTC | CASSLDLWGSYEQYF
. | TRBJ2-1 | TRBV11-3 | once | TGTGCCAGCAGCTTAGTGGCTGGAGCGCACAATGAGCAGTTCTTC | CASSLVAGAHNEQFF
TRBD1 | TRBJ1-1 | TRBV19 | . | TGTGCCAGTACCAAGGCGAGAACAGGGGACACTGAAGCTTTCTTT | CASTKARTGDTEAFF
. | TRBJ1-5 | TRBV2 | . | TGTGCCAAAGGGACGGACAATCAGCCCCAGCATTTT | CAKGTDNQPQHF
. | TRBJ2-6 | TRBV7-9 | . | TGTGCCAGCAGCTTAAAGGGGGCCAACGTCCTGACTTTC | CASSLKGANVLTF
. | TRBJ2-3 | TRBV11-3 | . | TGTGCCAGCAGCTTAGGACATCCAGATACGCAGTATTTT | CASSLGHPDTQYF
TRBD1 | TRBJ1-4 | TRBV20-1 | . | TGCAGTGCAGGACAGGGAGCTAATGAAAAACTGTTTTTT | CSAGQGANEKLFF
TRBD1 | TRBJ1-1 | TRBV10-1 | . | TGCGCCAGCAGGCCCACTACTTACCGGGACAGGGAAATCTTGATCTTT | CASRPTTYRDREILIF
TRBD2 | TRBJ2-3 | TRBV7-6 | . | TGTGCCAGCAGCCCGAGACTAGCGGGATATTCAGATACGCAGTATTTT | CASSPRLAGYSDTQYF
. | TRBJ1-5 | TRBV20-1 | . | TGCAGTGCTAGGGGGATCGAGACTCTGGGAAGCAATCAGCCCCAGCATTTT | CSARGIETLGSNQPQHF
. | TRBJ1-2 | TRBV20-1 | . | TGCAGTGCTCCCCGCGAAGCTAACTATGGCTACACCTTC | CSAPREANYGYTF
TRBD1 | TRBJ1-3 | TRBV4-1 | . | TGCGCCAGCAGACAAGAGATCGGGACAGGGACTAGCTCTGGAAACACCATATATTTT | CASRQEIGTGTSSGNTIYF
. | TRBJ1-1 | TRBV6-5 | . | TGTGCCAGCAGTTACAAGATCCGGGACACTTTCATCCGCAGGAACACTGAAGCTTTCTTT | CASSYKIRDTFIRRNTEAFF
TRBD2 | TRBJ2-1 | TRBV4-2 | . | TGTGCCAGCAGCCGGGCGCGGGGGGTAGGTAATGAGCAGTTCTTC | CASSRARGVGNEQFF
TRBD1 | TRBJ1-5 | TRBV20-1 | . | TGCAGTGCTAACGATTGGGACAGCTATAGCAATCAGCCCCAGCATTTT | CSANDWDSYSNQPQHF
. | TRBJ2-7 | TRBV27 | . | TGTGCCAGCAGTTTAGGTCCCCAGGTGGGCTACGAGCAGTACTTC | CASSLGPQVGYEQYF
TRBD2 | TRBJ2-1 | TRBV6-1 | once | TGTGCCAGCCTAAGCGGGGGGAGCTCCTACAATGAGCAGTTCTTC | CASLSGGSSYNEQFF
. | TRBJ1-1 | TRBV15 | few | TGTGCCACCAGCAGAGTTGGGGGGCAGGACAACACTGAAGCTTTCTTT | CATSRVGGQDNTEAFF
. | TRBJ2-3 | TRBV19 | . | TGTGCCAGTAGTACCGGGTATGCAGATACGCAGTATTTT | CASSTGYADTQYF
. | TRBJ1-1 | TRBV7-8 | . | TGTGCCAGCAGCTTAGTTGTCCTGACAGGAGCGAACACTGAAGCTTTCTTT | CASSLVVLTGANTEAFF
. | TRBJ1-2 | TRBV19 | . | TGTGCCAGTAGTATAGACCAGGGTTTACGCGGCTACACCTTC | CASSIDQGLRGYTF
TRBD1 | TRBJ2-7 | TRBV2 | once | TGTGCCAGCAGCCCTACGGCGACAGGGACGGGGGAGCAGTACTTC | CASSPTATGTGEQYF
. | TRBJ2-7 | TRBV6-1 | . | TGTGCCAGCAGGGGGGGGGACAGAGGCTCCTACGAGCAGTACTTC | CASRGGDRGSYEQYF
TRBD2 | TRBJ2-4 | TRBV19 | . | TGTGCCAGTAGTATTCAGGCGGGGGGGCCTGGCAAAAACATTCAGTACTTC | CASSIQAGGPGKNIQYF
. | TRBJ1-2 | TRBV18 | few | TGTGCCAGCTCACCAGCGGACTATGGCTACACCTTC | CASSPADYGYTF
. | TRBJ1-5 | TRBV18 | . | TGTGCCAGCTCGCCCAACGGGGGAAGCAATCAGCCCCAGCATTTT | CASSPNGGSNQPQHF
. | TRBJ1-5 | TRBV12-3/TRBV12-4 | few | TGTGCCAGCAGTTTACGTGGCTGGGAGCGCAATCAGCCCCAGCATTTT | CASSLRGWERNQPQHF
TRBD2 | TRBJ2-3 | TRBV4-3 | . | TGCGCCAGCAGCCAATCCGGGACTAGCGGGGGAAAAGATACGCAGTATTTT | CASSQSGTSGGKDTQYF
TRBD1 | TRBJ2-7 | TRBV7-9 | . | TGTGCCAGCAGCTTGGGACAGGGGGCTGGCGAGCAGTACTTC | CASSLGQGAGEQYF
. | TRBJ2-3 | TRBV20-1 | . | TGCAGTGCTAGAGATTCGCAGGGGGGCGTAGATACGCAGTATTTT | CSARDSQGGVDTQYF
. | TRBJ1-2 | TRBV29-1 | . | TGCAGCGTTTCAGGGCTTCGGGATGGCTACACCTTC | CSVSGLRDGYTF
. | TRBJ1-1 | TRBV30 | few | TGTGCCTGGAGTTACCACAGCACTGAAGCTTTCTTT | CAWSYHSTEAFF
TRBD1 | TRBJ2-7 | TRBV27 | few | TGTGCCAGCAGTTCAGCCCGGGACAGGAGATCCTACGAGCAGTACTTC | CASSSARDRRSYEQYF
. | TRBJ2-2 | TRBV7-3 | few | TGTGCCAGCAGCTTAAATTACGACGGGGAGCTGTTTTTT | CASSLNYDGELFF
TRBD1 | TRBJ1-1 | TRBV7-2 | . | TGTGCCAGCAGCTCACAGGGGGCCCTCATGAACACTGAAGCTTTCTTT | CASSSQGALMNTEAFF
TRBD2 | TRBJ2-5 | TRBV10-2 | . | TGCGCCAGCGGAACGGGGGGGACAACGGTCCGCGAGACCCAGTACTTC | CASGTGGTTVRETQYF
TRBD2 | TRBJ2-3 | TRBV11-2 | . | TGTGCCAGCAGCTATAGCGGGGTGGAAGCAGATACGCAGTATTTT | CASSYSGVEADTQYF
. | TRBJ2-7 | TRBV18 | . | TGTGCCAGCTCAGAGACAGGCTACGAGCAGTACTTC | CASSETGYEQYF
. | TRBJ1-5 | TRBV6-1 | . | TGTGCCAGCAGCTCTCTCGATTATCAGCCCCAGCATTTT | CASSSLDYQPQHF
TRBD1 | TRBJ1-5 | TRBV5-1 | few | TGCGCCAGCAGCTTGGGGGCAGGGGGCAAACAGCCCCAGCATTTT | CASSLGAGGKQPQHF
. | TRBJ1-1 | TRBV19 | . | TGTGCCAGTAGTATATCAGGGGTGAACACTGAAGCTTTCTTT | CASSISGVNTEAFF